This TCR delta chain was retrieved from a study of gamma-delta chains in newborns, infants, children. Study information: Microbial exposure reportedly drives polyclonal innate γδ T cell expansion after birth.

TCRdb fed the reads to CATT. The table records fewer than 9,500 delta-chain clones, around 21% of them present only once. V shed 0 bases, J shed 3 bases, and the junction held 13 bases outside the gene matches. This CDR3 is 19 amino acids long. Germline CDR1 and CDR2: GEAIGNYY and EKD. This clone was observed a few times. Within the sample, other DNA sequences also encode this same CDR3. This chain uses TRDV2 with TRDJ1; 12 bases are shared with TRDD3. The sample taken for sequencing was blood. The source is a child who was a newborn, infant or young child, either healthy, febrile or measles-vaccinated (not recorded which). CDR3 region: CACDTLSQLGDTPPDKLIF. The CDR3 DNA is TGTGCCTGTGACACCCTCTCCCAACTGGGGGATACTCCGCCCGATAAACTCATCTTT.